Presented here are 9 T cell receptor beta chains from one specimen sequenced in a study of T cells after yellow fever vaccination. TCRdb processed the 5' RACE reads anew with MiXCR; each CDR3 protein has one entry. The table lists some 320,000 distinct CDR3 sequences, 4.1% of them singletons. Here the sequenced sample was PBMCs, taken 5 days after the yellow fever booster vaccination. The receptors here all came from a young man who received the YFV17D yellow fever vaccine.

The rearrangement uses TRBV5-1 and TRBJ2-3; TRBD2 matches at 10 bases. Germline trimming cut 0 bases from V and 4 bases from J; bases unmatched to any gene: 5. This CDR3 spans 16 amino acids. CDR1 and CDR2 from the germline V gene are SGHRS and YFSETQ. CDR3 in DNA: TGCGCCAGCAGCTTGGCAGCGGGGGGGCCTCCAGATACGCAGTATTTT. This gives the protein CASSLAAGGPPDTQYF.

The chain couples TRBV9 to TRBJ2-2, with TRBD2 as a possible D gene (5 bases). V was shortened by 3 bases and J by 4 bases, with 7 bases between the two germline ends. The CDR3 extends over 13 amino acids. The germline CDR1 and CDR2 sequences are SGDLS and YYNGEE. CDR3 DNA: TGTGCCAGCAGCGCACGGGGCACCGGGGAGCTGTTTTTT. Its translation: CASSARGTGELFF. Full variable domain (remainder filled in from reference TRBV9 and TRBJ2-2): DSGVTQTPKHLITATGQRVTLRCSPRSGDLSVYWYQQSLDQGLQFLIQYYNGEERAKGNILERFSAQQFPDLHSELNLSSLELGDSALYFCASSARGTGELFFGEGSRLTVL.

V and J are TRBV10-3 and TRBJ1-1, with D uncertain. Germline V gives CDR1 ENHRY, CDR2 SYGVKD. The CDR3 is 13 amino acids. V was cut by 2 bases and J by 4 bases, with 8 bases left in between. Here the CDR3 reads CAISEDAGTEAFF. The CDR3 DNA follows: TGTGCCATCAGTGAGGATGCGGGCACTGAAGCTTTCTTT.

The sample holds a few counts of this clonotype. This chain joins TRBV20-1 and TRBJ2-7; D may be TRBD2 (5 bases). The CDR3 has 16 amino acids. Germline loops: CDR1 DFQATT, CDR2 SNEGSKA (reference sequence). The germline V and J ends were trimmed by 2 bases and 5 bases, with 22 bases remaining between them. Here the CDR3 reads CSARSPSDLGPNEQYF. The CDR3 region has the DNA TGCAGTGCTAGATCCCCCTCGGACTTAGGGCCCAACGAGCAGTACTTC.

This clonotype was recorded a few times. The chain has TRBV7-2 and TRBJ1-3; D uncertain. Germline V gives CDR1 SGHTA, CDR2 FQGNSA. Trimming took off 1 base at V and 0 bases at J, with 10 bases between the two ends. The CDR3 extends over 16 amino acids. The CDR3 reads CASSLDSQTSGNTIYF. The CDR3 DNA sequence: TGTGCCAGCAGCTTAGACAGTCAAACCTCTGGAAACACCATATATTTT.

This clonotype was counted between two and nine times. This chain links TRBV3-1 with TRBJ2-1, with 10 bases identical to TRBD2. J was trimmed by 9 bases and V by 6 bases; bases with no gene match: 8. Germline CDR1 and CDR2: LGHDT and YNNKEL (reference sequence). The CDR3 covers 14 residues. This CDR3 reads CASRLAGPGGEQFF. The CDR3 DNA is TGTGCCAGCAGACTAGCGGGGCCTGGGGGTGAGCAGTTCTTC.

Ten or more counts support this clonotype. This chain connects TRBV12-3 or TRBV12-4 to TRBJ2-3; D unresolved. CDR3 length: 13 residues. Trimming left V 6 bases short and J 4 bases short, with 11 bases between. This CDR3 reads CASSPALSDTQYF. The CDR3 coding sequence is TGTGCCAGCAGCCCAGCCTTGTCAGATACGCAGTATTTT.

This chain connects TRBV27 to TRBJ2-5, with D perhaps TRBD1 or TRBD2 (5 bases each). V was cut by 5 bases and J by 1 base, with 14 bases left in between. CDR3 length: 15 residues. Germline assignment: CDR1 MNHEY and CDR2 SMNVEV (reference sequence). The CDR3 here is CASSPRRGTQETQYF. The CDR3 bases are TGTGCCAGCAGTCCCAGAAGAGGGACCCAAGAGACCCAGTACTTC.

In this sample, this clonotype turned up a few times. The rearrangement joins TRBV5-1 to TRBJ1-3, with TRBD1 identical over 8 bases. This CDR3 has 14 amino acids. The germline V gene has CDR1 SGHRS and CDR2 YFSETQ. V was pared by 4 bases and J by 4 bases, with 4 bases of the junction left unmatched. The CDR3 loop is CASSPTGVGNTIYF. CDR3 sequence (DNA): TGCGCCAGCAGCCCGACAGGGGTCGGAAACACCATATATTTT.